This T cell receptor beta chain appears in the sequencing data of a study of OX40 agonist ivuxolimab in advanced cancers. Study-level background: Ivuxolimab, which is an agonistic anti-OX40 (CD134) antibody, was administered to the patients.

The CDR3 sequence is 13 residues long. Trimming removed 10 bases at V and 5 bases at J, with 16 bases between. Germline values: CDR1 SGHTS, CDR2 YDEGEE. The assay was immunoSEQ multiplex PCR, and TCRdb's table has in-frame clones only and misses some. The top ten hold roughly 1.9% of the sample, which has roughly 33,000 clones, less than 90% seen once. The chain combines TRBV5-8 with TRBJ2-1; D remains ambiguous. The sequencing used CD4+ or CD8+ T cells sorted from blood, collected in a trial of the OX40 agonist ivuxolimab. This clonotype originated in an adult with an advanced solid tumor such as melanoma, head and neck, liver or kidney cancer. CDR3 sequence (DNA): TGTGCCGCTGGATCGATTAGTAACAATGAGCAGTTCTTC. As protein: CAAGSISNNEQFF.